Included here is one T cell receptor beta chain sequence, with context. This clone occurred a few times. It lacks a known antigen. No much larger clonotype is one base removed from it; base qualities were not supplied. Library creation used the immunoSEQ multiplex PCR assay. For the multiplex PCR, a mixture combining 60 forward primers for TCR Vbeta segments and 13 reverse primers for TCR Jbeta segments was used. A multiplex PCR assay on genomic DNA amplified the CDR3 region of rearranged TCR beta genes. The amplified TCR beta libraries were sequenced on the Illumina HiSeq System as 87-base-pair reads. On the study's bioinformatics: A later analysis counted tens of millions of unique TCR beta chains across the 600 to 850 repertoires, and 10 million to 12 million of these chains were shared by at least two donors. Raw reads were error-corrected and collapsed into unique sequences by a nearest-neighbor algorithm in which closely related sequences were merged to remove PCR and sequencing errors. Alignment of CDR3 sequences to IMGT reference sequences was used to assign V, D and J gene segments. For a sequence to be retained, at least a six-nucleotide match to both a V gene segment and a J gene segment was required. A rearrangement counted as productive if the CDR3 had no stop codons and remained in frame with V and J, and every other rearrangement counted as non-productive. CDR3 was defined according to IMGT convention as the region running from the second conserved V-encoded cysteine to the conserved J-encoded phenylalanine. Sequences without an unambiguous match to a single V gene segment were excluded from the earlier analysis of a few hundred of the donors. An earlier analysis of 587 of the donors called V segments functional above 56.7% productive rearrangements and segregating when the between-donor standard deviation exceeded 5%. A statistical classification framework was built to diagnose cytomegalovirus status from the catalog of TCR beta chain sequences. In a later analysis, TCR nucleotide sequences were compared against IMGT/GENE-DB human TR gene sequences so that V and J genes could be assigned. The TCRdist pipeline was used in a later analysis to assign CDR3 sequences and most-parsimonious VDJ recombination scenarios. A later analysis defined each TCR beta chain by its CDR3 amino acid sequence plus V-gene family, and excluded reads lacking a unique V-gene family. To address suspected cross-contamination and a sequencing artifact, a later analysis removed 450 to 700 highly shared, low-generation-probability nucleotide sequences. A later analysis calculated a clonal expansion index for each public chain from normalized within-repertoire ranks of inferred template counts. In a later analysis, generation probabilities were computed using a VDJ recombination model fitted to out-of-frame rearrangements, and the results were checked against IGoR. In a later analysis, hypergeometric tests were used to score TCR-TCR, TCR-HLA and TCR-CMV co-occurrence, with a repertoire-size bias correction applied to TCR pairs. In a later analysis, false discovery rates were estimated by permuting HLA or CMV assignments 20 times. In a later analysis, co-occurring TCRs were grouped with DBSCAN, and TCRdist sequence similarity was added when clustering was performed within HLA-allele-positive subsets. Repertoires with fewer than 30,000 or more than 120,000 public chains, plus five repertoires with anomalous nucleotide sharing, were excluded from co-occurrence clustering. TCRdb obtained this table from immuneACCESS and retained in-frame rearrangements with V and J assigned. These tables miss some clones; where compared with another copy, unresolved V genes account for less than half of the shortfall, and the remainder is unexplained. The V and J calls and clone size come from that table; D and trimming were worked out from the DNA. The sample table lists about 160,000 clones, about 85% of them with a count of one. The ten largest clones take up 6.3% of the sample.

CDR1 and CDR2 are drawn from the germline V gene: SGHTA, FQGNSA. From the cysteine through the phenylalanine, the CDR3 covers 18 amino acids. Only the CDR3 DNA is retained, 54 bases long and in frame from the first base. The junction shows trimming of 5 bases on V and 0 bases on J, and the gene matches do not reach 9 bases of it. The data are from a study of cytomegalovirus exposure and HLA in healthy donors (dated by TCRdb to 2017 to 2019). With respect to the entire study: According to an earlier analysis of 450 to 650 of the donors, about 179 million T cells yielded some 110 million unique TCR beta sequences and roughly 280 Gb of sequence data. The study combined high-throughput TCR immunosequencing, statistical association of individual TCRs with disease status, and machine learning to predict cytomegalovirus infection status. Class I and class II HLA loci were covered by the typing at four-digit resolution. An early release that covered roughly 600 HLA-typed donors contained approximately 320 gigabases of sequencing data and 75 million to 100 million unique TCR sequences. The study profiled the T cell repertoires of under 850 subjects by immunosequencing and related them to cytomegalovirus serostatus. Every discovery cohort repertoire had been produced on one sequencing platform. The study aimed to test whether signatures of past pathogen exposure could be identified by cataloging public T cell receptors. On average, roughly 250,000 unique TCR beta nucleotide sequences were sequenced per donor among fewer than 500 genotyped donors of the cohort, with around 19% of those sequences being non-productive. A later analysis re-analyzed previously published TCR beta repertoires from about 730 donors and added high-resolution HLA genotyping to study TCR occurrence patterns. Donor age, sex, ethnicity and CMV serostatus were compiled alongside the repertoire data. Rather than using new phenotypic data, the later analysis identified candidate immune exposures from TCR beta sequences and from how often those sequences occurred across donors. Of the roughly 390 genotyped donors, 75% to 85% were placed in the genetic ancestry cluster associated with self-reported Caucasian donors. To decide whether each TCR beta V gene segment behaved as functional or pseudogenic, an earlier analysis of fewer than 750 of the donors relied on high-throughput TCR beta sequencing. A separate validation cohort of over a hundred different subjects was used in addition to the approximately 640-subject first cohort. The number of typed donors differed by locus: about 620-640 for A, B, C, DRB1 and DQB1; 500 to 550 for DQA1; about 600 for DPA1; and about 470 for DPB1. Several DR-DQ haplotypes were handled as single units for association and clustering, since linkage in the cohort was strong. A later genetic analysis used genome-wide SNP genotypes for about three fifths of the 666 donors, treating that subset as a discovery cohort.

What the study reported, not specific to this receptor: Because HLA typing was missing for some donors at each locus, association tests included only the typed subset. According to a later analysis, parvovirus B19, influenza, CMV and Epstein-Barr virus appeared linked to several top co-occurrence clusters. The presence/absence analyses assumed that sequencing depth was roughly uniform across donors, and that assumption may not be true. Most TCR sequences were seen in very few donors, while some public TCRs were found in many individuals. For the cohort, immune exposure information was limited to CMV serostatus. The study listed approximately 150 TCR beta chains as associated with cytomegalovirus. Some IMGT-functional V segments, including TRBV6-2 and TRBV6-3, could not be told apart with the 87-base-pair reads, so those segments were excluded. A later analysis found that HLA-associated TCR beta chains were more clonally expanded and had lower generation probabilities than equally common non-associated chains. Compared with the 666-donor mean, donors in an Asian-associated ancestry cluster had fewer N-insertions in productive TCRs, according to a later genetic analysis. Around 16 rarely observed V segments, including chromosome 9 orphons, were excluded from the earlier analysis of several hundred of the donors because counts were too low. It was suggested by the authors that the approach could potentially be generalized to other disease states and immunological phenotypes. A few of the identified cytomegalovirus-associated TCR beta chains were confirmed in vitro to be specific for cytomegalovirus antigens. In a later analysis, some 17,000 TCR beta sequences were associated with specific HLA alleles at a false discovery rate of 0.05. According to a later analysis, most CMV-associated TCR beta chains appeared to be HLA-restricted, and the HLA associations seemed to be driven largely by CMV exposure. Linkage disequilibrium might explain the correlated functional status among segregating V segments, but an unknown experimental factor could not be ruled out. In an earlier analysis of approximately 590 of the donors, most TCR beta V segments appeared in productive rearrangements about 90% or about 30% of the time, broadly matching IMGT annotations. A further reported finding was that TCR beta sequences accurately predicted the HLA-A and HLA-B alleles for most subjects in the first cohort. A later analysis found that TCR association rates varied across HLA loci, with DRB1 alleles showing the most associated TCRs and HLA-C alleles the fewest. A cluster of highly shared sequence variants was judged likely to be a technical artifact of the sequencing pipeline. Cytomegalovirus status was reported to be diagnosed by the classifier with high specificity and sensitivity in both the original and validation cohorts. An association between a missense DCLRE1C variant and V-gene and J-gene trimming of TCR beta chains was found in a later genetic analysis and replicated in an independent cohort. Assigning TCR associations to individual alleles was difficult when HLA alleles, especially DR and DQ, strongly co-occurred. The cohort was sequenced for TCR beta chains only, and without alpha or paired-chain data the features that could be detected were limited.

The cohort comprised 666 healthy bone marrow donors. At the time of sampling, every cohort member was nominally healthy, though immune exposures that went unrecorded were likely present. The donor was CMV seropositive and belonged to the group of about 290 seropositive cohort members. A peripheral blood sample was provided by each donor, and peripheral blood mononuclear cells were used for TCR beta sequencing. The Qiagen DNeasy Blood Extraction Kit was used to extract genomic DNA from the blood cell samples. The rearranged segments are TRBV7-2 and TRBJ2-2; 10 central bases correspond to TRBD1. This TCR came from a male donor in good health and CMV-seropositive. Specimen: PBMCs. Here is the DNA: TGTGCCAGCAGCCCGCACGGACAGGGGGGCTCGAACACCGGGGAGCTGTTTTTT. This codes for CASSPHGQGGSNTGELFF. The CDR3 plus the reference TRBV7-2 and TRBJ2-2 genes for the other parts give the full variable domain: GAGVSQSPSNKVTEKGKDVELRCDPISGHTALYWYRQSLGQGLEFLIYFQGNSAPDKSGLPSDRFSAERTGGSVSTLTIQRTQQEDSAVYLCASSPHGQGGSNTGELFFGEGSRLTVL.